The sequence of this T cell receptor beta chain was determined in a study of blood T cell repertoires in COVID-19. Study as a whole: PBMCs, B-cell-depleted T cells, or T cells were the source of the cDNA or gDNA that made up the material.

This clone was observed a handful of times. CDR1 and CDR2 from the germline V gene are SGHRS and YFSETQ. This CDR3 is 14 amino acids long. Trimming pared 2 bases from V and 8 bases from J, leaving 13 bases between. TCRdb keeps only in-frame clones here, not all; method: immunoSEQ multiplex PCR. The profile covers around 86,000 clones, with 85% appearing a single time and 35% to 40% taken by the ten largest. This chain uses TRBV5-1 with TRBJ1-4, with D possibly being TRBD1 (5 bases). The receptor comes from a man older than 75 with acute or convalescent COVID-19. Specimen: peripheral blood. The CDR3 nucleotides read TGCGCCAGCAGCTTTCAGGGATCGAAAGAAAAACTGTTTTTT. Its protein is CASSFQGSKEKLFF.